This T cell receptor beta chain derives from a study of blood T cell repertoires in COVID-19. Generated by immunoSEQ multiplex PCR, the TCRdb table keeps only in-frame clones and is missing some. The sample lists around 130,000 clones, 84% occurring once. This clone was found a few times. Germline CDR1 SGHAT, CDR2 FQDESV (reference sequence). V shed 8 bases and J shed 3 bases, with 22 bases lying between them. This CDR3 is 16 amino acids long. Source material: PBMCs or T cells enriched from blood (not recorded which). This TCR derives from a woman in her forties or fifties with acute COVID-19. The genes are TRBV11-1 and TRBJ1-1; possibly TRBD1 for D (6 bases). The CDR3 is CASRDGNREGYTEAFF. CDR3 coding DNA: TGTGCCAGCCGCGACGGTAACAGGGAAGGGTACACTGAAGCTTTCTTT.